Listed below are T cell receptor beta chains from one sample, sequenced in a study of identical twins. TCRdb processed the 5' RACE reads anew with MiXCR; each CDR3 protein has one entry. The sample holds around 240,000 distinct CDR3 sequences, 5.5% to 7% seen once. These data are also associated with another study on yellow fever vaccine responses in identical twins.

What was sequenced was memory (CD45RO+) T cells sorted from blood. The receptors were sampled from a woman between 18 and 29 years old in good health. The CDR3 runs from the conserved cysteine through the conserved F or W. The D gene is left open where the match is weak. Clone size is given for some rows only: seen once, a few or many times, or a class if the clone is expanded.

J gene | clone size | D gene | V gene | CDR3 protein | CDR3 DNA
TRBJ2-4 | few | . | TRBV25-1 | CASSRANIQYF | TGTGCCAGCAGCAGGGCAAACATTCAGTACTTC
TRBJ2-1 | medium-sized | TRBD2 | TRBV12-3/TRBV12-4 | CASNLGTSSDEQFF | TGTGCCAGCAACTTAGGGACTAGTTCGGATGAGCAGTTCTTC
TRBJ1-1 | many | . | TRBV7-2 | CASSHGLNTEAFF | TGTGCCAGCAGCCACGGCCTGAACACTGAAGCTTTCTTT
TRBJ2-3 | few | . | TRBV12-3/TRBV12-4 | CASSSSHWATSRTDTQYF | TGTGCCAGCAGTTCCTCCCACTGGGCGACTTCCCGAACAGATACGCAGTATTTT
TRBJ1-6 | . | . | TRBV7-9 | CASSLARAVWGNSPLHF | TGTGCCAGCAGCTTAGCCAGGGCCGTATGGGGAAATTCACCCCTCCACTTT
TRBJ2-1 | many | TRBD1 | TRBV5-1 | CASSPSGGIVSFF | TGCGCCAGCAGCCCCTCAGGGGGTATTGTTTCGTTCTTC
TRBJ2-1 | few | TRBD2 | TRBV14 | CASSAERGHIYNEQFF | TGTGCCAGCAGCGCCGAGCGGGGGCATATCTACAATGAGCAGTTCTTC
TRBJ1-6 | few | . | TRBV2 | CASKGDPGYNSPLHF | TGTGCCAGCAAGGGCGACCCCGGGTATAATTCACCCCTCCACTTT
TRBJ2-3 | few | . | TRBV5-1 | CASSLDRNYTDTQYF | TGCGCCAGCAGCTTGGACAGGAATTACACAGATACGCAGTATTTT
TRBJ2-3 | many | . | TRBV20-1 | CSAILSTDTQYF | TGCAGTGCTATACTCAGCACAGATACGCAGTATTTT
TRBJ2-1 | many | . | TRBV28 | CASTTLRRFEQFF | TGTGCCAGCACCACCCTCCGGCGATTTGAGCAGTTCTTC
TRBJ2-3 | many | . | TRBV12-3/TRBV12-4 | CASSSRGDRRDTQYF | TGTGCCAGCAGTTCCCGGGGCGATAGACGAGATACGCAGTATTTT
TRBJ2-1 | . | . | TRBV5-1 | CASSLLDSPRSYNEQFF | TGCGCCAGCAGCTTGCTGGATTCGCCAAGATCCTACAATGAGCAGTTCTTC
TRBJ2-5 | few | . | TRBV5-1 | CASSLDPSISETQYF | TGCGCCAGCAGCTTGGATCCTAGTATCTCGGAGACCCAGTACTTC
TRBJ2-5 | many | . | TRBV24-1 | CATSAPDGEETQYF | TGTGCCACCAGTGCCCCGGACGGGGAAGAGACCCAGTACTTC